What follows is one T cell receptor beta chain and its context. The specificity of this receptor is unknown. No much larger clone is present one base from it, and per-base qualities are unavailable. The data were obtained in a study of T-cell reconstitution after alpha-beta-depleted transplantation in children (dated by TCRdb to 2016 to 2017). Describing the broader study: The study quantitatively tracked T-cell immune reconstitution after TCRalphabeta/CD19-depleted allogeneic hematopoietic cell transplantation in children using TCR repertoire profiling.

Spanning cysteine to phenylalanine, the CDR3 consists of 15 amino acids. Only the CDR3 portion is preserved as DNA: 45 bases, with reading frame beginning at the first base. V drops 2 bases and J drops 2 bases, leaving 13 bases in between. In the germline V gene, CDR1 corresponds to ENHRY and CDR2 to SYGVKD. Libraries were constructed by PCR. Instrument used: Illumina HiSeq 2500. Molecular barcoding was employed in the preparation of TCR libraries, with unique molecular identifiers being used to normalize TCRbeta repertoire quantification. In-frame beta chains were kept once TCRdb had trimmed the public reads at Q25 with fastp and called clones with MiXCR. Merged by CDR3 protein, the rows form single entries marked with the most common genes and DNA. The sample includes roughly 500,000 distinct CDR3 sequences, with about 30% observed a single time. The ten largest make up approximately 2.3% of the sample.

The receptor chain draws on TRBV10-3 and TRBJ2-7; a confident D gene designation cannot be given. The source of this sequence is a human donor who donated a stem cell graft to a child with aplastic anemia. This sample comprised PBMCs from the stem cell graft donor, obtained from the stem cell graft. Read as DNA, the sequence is TGTGCCATCAGTGAGGCGGCAGCTGGAACCTACGAGCAGTACTTC. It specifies CAISEAAAGTYEQYF.